This TCR beta chain was recovered during a study of T cell responses to AZD1222 COVID-19 vaccine. Across the study: Second-dose intervals of approximately 4 or approximately 12 weeks were pooled.

As for this clone: Its specificity is not known.

V lost 5 bases to trimming and J lost 4 bases; unmatched junction nucleotides: 5. CDR1 is MRHNA and CDR2 is SNTAGT in the germline V gene. The CDR3 sequence is 14 residues long. The study, taken as a whole, reports: Most donors were white British and more were female, and clonal diversity was possibly underestimated. Nearly half of spike-specific TCRs reportedly target unmutated variant regions.

The data were produced by immunoSEQ multiplex PCR, yet TCRdb's version contains in-frame clones alone and is incomplete. The sample yields about 120,000 clones, 90% seen once. This specimen was peripheral blood, taken on day 0 of AZD1222 vaccination. V and J are TRBV6-4 and TRBJ2-3, with 8 bases identical to TRBD2. The receptor comes from an adult in good health. CDR3 coding DNA: TGTGCCAGCAGTCCGGGACTAGGGGCAGATACGCAGTATTTT. Amino acids: CASSPGLGADTQYF.